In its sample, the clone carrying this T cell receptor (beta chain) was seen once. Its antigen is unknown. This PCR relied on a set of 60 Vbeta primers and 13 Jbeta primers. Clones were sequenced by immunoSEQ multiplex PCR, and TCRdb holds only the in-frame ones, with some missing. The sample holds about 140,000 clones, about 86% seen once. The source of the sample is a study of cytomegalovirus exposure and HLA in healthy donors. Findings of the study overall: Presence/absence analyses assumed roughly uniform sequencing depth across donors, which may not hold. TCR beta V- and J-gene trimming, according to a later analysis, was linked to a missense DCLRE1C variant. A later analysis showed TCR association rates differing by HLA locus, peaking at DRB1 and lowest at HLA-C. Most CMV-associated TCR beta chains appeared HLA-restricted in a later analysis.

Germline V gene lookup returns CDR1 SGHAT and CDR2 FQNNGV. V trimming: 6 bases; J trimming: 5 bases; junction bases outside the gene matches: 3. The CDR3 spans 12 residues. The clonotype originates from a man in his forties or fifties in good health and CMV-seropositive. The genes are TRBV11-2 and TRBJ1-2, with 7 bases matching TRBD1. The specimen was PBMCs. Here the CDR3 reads CASRQGPYGYTF. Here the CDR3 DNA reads TGTGCCAGCAGACAGGGGCCTTATGGCTACACCTTC.